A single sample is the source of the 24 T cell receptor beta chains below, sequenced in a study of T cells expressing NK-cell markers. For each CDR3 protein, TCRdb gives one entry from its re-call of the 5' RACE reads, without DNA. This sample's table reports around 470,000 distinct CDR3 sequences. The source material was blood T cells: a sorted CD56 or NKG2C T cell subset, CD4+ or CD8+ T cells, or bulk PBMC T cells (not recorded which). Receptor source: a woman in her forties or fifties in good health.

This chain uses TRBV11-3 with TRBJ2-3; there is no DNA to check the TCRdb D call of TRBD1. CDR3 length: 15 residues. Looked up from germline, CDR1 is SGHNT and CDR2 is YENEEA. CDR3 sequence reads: CASSPGGRDTDTQYF.

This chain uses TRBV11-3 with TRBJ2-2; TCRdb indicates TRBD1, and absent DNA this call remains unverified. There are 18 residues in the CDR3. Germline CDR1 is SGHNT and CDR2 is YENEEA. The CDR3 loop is CASSPTRWGTSDTGELFF.

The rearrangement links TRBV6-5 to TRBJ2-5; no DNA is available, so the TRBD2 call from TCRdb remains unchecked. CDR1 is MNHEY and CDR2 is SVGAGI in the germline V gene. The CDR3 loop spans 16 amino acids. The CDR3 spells CASSYGLAGTQETQYF.

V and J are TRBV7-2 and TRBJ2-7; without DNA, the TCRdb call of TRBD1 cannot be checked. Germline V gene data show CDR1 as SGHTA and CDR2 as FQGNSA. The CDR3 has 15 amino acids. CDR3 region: CASSLEGTVEYEQYF. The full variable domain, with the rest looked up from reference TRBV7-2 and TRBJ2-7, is GAGVSQSPSNKVTEKGKDVELRCDPISGHTALYWYRQSLGQGLEFLIYFQGNSAPDKSGLPSDRFSAERTGGSVSTLTIQRTQQEDSAVYLCASSLEGTVEYEQYFGPGTRLTVT.

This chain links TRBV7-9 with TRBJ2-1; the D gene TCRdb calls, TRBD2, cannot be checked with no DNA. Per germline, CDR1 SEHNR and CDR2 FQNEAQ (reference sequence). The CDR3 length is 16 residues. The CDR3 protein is CASSSTGTSPLGEQFF.

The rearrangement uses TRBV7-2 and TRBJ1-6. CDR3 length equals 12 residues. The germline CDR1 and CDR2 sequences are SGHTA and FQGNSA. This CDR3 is CASSSASFPLHF.

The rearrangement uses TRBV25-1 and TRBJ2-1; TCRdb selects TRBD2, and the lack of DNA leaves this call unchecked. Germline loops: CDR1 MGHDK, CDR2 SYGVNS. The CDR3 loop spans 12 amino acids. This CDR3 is CASRLEHNEQFF.

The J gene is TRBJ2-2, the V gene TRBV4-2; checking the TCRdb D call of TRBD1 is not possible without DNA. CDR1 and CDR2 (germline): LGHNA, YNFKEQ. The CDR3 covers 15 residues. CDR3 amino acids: CASTSGAANTGELFF.

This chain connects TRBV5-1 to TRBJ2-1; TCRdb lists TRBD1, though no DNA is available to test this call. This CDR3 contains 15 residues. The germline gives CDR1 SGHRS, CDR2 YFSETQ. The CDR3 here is CASSLEGASVNEQFF.

CDR3 in amino acids: CASSQAGQGEHYGYTF. The chain links TRBV4-1 to TRBJ1-2; TCRdb picks TRBD1, but there is no DNA to check that call. Per germline, CDR1 MGHRA and CDR2 YSYEKL. The CDR3 runs to 16 residues.

CDR3 in amino acids: CSAVIAGGYNEQFF. This chain uses TRBV20-1 with TRBJ2-1; the D call from TCRdb, TRBD2, cannot be confirmed without DNA. The CDR3 runs 14 residues. CDR1 is DFQATT, CDR2 SNEGSKA, per germline (reference sequence).

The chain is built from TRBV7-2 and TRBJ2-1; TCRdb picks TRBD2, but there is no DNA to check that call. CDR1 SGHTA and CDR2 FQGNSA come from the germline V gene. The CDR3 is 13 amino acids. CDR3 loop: CASSLVTSGRVFF.

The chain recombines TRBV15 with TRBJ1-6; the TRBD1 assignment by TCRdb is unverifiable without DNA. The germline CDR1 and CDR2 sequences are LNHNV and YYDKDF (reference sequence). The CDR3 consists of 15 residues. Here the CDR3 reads CATSRDGATGSPLHF.

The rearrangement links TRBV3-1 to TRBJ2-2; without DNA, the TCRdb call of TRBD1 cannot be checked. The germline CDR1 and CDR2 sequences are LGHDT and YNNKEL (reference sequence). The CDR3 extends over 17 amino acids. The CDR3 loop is CASSQGLRKGQTGELFF.

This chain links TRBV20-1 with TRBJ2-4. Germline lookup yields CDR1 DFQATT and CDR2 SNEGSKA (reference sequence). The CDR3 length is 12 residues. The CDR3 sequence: CSANGAKNIQYF.

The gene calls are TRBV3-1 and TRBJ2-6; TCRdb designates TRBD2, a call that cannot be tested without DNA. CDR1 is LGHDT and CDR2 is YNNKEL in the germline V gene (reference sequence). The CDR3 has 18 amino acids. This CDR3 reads CASSQGLAPYSGANVLTF. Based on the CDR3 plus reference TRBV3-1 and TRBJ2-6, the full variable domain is DTAVSQTPKYLVTQMGNDKSIKCEQNLGHDTMYWYKQDSKKFLKIMFSYNNKELIINETVPNRFSPKSPDKAHLNLHINSLELGDSAVYFCASSQGLAPYSGANVLTFGAGSRLTVL.

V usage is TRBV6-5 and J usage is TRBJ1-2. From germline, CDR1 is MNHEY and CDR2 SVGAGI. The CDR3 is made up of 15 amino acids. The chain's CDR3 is CASSYGSFTNYGYTF.

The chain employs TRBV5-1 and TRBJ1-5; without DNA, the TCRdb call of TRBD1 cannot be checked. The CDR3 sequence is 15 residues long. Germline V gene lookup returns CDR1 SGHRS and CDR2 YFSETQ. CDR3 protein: CASSSGTGRNQPQHF.

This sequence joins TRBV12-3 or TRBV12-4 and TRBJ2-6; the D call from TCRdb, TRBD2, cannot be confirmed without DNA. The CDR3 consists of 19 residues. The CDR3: CASSSLRGLISPGANVLTF.

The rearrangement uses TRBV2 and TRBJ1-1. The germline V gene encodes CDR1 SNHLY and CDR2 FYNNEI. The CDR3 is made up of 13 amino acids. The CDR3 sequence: CASSDAAGWMAFF.

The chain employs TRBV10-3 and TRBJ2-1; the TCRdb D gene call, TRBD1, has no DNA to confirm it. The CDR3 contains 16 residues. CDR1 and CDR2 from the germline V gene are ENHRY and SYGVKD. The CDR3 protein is CAIRKRDSRLGNEQFF.

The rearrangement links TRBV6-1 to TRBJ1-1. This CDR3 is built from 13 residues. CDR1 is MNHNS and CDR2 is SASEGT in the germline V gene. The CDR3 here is CASSEALRGWAFF.

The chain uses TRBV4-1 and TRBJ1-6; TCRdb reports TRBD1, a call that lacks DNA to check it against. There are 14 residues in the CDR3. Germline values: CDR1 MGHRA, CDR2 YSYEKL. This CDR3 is CASRQQGTNSPLHF.

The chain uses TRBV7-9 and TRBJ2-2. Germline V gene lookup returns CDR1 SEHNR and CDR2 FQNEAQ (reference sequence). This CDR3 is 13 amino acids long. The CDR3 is CASSLDDTGELFF.